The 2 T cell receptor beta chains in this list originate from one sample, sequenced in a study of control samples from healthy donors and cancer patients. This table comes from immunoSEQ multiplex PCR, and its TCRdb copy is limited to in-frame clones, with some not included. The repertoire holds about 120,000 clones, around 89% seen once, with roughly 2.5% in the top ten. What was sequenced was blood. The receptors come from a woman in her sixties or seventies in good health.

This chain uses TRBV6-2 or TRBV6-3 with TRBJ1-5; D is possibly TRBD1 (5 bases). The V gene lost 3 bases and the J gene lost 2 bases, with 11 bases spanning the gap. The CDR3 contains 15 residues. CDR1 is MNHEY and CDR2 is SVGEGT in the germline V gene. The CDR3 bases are TGTGCCAGCAGTTATTCAGGGAACGGCAATCAGCCCCAGCATTTT. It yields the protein CASSYSGNGNQPQHF.

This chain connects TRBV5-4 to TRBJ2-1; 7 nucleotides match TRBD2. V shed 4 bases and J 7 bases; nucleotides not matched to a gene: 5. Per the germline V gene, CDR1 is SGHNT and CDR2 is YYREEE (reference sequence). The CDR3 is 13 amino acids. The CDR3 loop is CASSAGGNNEQFF. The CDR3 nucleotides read TGTGCCAGCAGCGCCGGGGGGAATAATGAGCAGTTCTTC. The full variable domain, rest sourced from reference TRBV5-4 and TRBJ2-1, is ETGVTQSPTHLIKTRGQQVTLRCSSQSGHNTVSWYQQALGQGPQFIFQYYREEENGRGNFPPRFSGLQFPNYSSELNVNALELDDSALYLCASSAGGNNEQFFGPGTRLTVL.